The 12 T cell receptor beta chains below come from one sample, sequenced in a study of CD8+CD57+ T cells in acquired aplastic anemia. CD8+CD57+ cell expansion had been shown by flow cytometry in patients chosen for sequencing. Profiles of TCR beta VDJ and CDR3 were generated from a genomic DNA template. TCRdb reprocessed the reads via MiXCR and lists one record per CDR3 protein. Of approximately 130,000 distinct CDR3 sequences in the sample, over 55% were seen once. The sample was sorted CD4+, CD8+, or CD8+CD57+ T cells (not recorded which) from PBMCs. The source is a human donor with aplastic anemia.

Comments on this clonotype: A read error may explain this, as a much larger clone is one base away. This sequence joins TRBV10-3 and TRBJ2-3; 7 bases align to TRBD2. The CDR3 loop spans 15 amino acids. The V gene's germline CDR1 is ENHRY and CDR2 SYGVKD. Trimming cost V 3 bases and J 4 bases; bases outside gene matches: 7. The CDR3 DNA reads TGTGCCATCAGTGACGGGGCGGGAGAGTCAGATACGCAGTATTTT. It is translated as CAISDGAGESDTQYF.

This chain joins TRBV10-3 and TRBJ2-1; TRBD2 matches 11 bases. In germline, CDR1 is ENHRY, CDR2 SYGVKD. After removal of 11 bases from V and 8 bases from J, the junction contained 8 bases not matched to a gene. The CDR3 runs to 13 residues. The DNA of the CDR3 is TGTGCCTCAGCCCTAGCGGGAGGCGATGAGCAGTTCTTC. Protein sequence: CASALAGGDEQFF.

This clonotype occurred many times. For the CDR3, the DNA is TGTGCCAGCAGCTTAGGGGTGGATCAGCCCCAGCATTTT. Its translation: CASSLGVDQPQHF. The V gene is TRBV7-3, the J gene TRBJ1-5; D uncertain. Per the germline V gene, CDR1 is SGHTA and CDR2 is FQGTGA. Trimming cost V 2 bases and J 5 bases, with 7 bases left between them. The CDR3 covers 13 residues.

This clonotype appeared many times. The gene calls are TRBV5-5 and TRBJ1-1; 8 nucleotides agree with TRBD1. This CDR3 region has 19 residues. With V trimmed by 2 bases and J by 3 bases, 18 bases remained unmatched. Germline-derived CDR1 and CDR2 are SGHKS and YYEKEE (reference sequence). The CDR3 DNA reads TGTGCCAGCAGCTTCTTCCGGACAGGGATTCGGGGTGCGGACACTGAAGCTTTCTTT. Amino acid sequence: CASSFFRTGIRGADTEAFF.

The gene calls are TRBV20-1 and TRBJ2-1; D ambiguous. The V end lost 4 bases, the J end lost 5 bases, and 15 bases lay between the germline ends. This CDR3 has 14 amino acids. Germline CDR1 DFQATT, CDR2 SNEGSKA (reference sequence). CDR3 in amino acids: CSAMIGSLNNEQFF. CDR3 sequence (DNA): TGCAGTGCTATGATCGGTAGCCTAAACAATGAGCAGTTCTTC.

This clonotype was counted once. The V gene is TRBV7-8, the J gene TRBJ2-1; unclear D gene. Germline V gives CDR1 SGHVS, CDR2 FQNEAQ. Trimming took 4 bases from V and 12 from J, leaving 13 bases between them. The CDR3 is 12 amino acids. The CDR3 nucleotides read TGTGCCAGCAGCTCGTGGTCCAGTAGGCAGTTCTTC. Translating gives CASSSWSSRQFF.

The chain combines TRBV7-6 with TRBJ2-5; the match to TRBD1 covers 11 bases. V lost 4 bases, J lost 4 bases, and 2 bases stayed unmatched. CDR3 length: 14 residues. CDR1 and CDR2 from the germline V gene are SGHVS and FNYEAQ. The DNA of the CDR3 is TGTGCCAGCAGCTCCGGACAGGGGGCAGAGACCCAGTACTTC. Amino acids: CASSSGQGAETQYF.

This clonotype came up a few times. This sequence joins TRBV20-1 and TRBJ1-2, with D unclear. Germline CDR1 reads DFQATT; CDR2 reads SNEGSKA (reference sequence). V was pared by 0 bases and J by 8 bases, with 19 bases between. There are 15 residues in the CDR3. CDR3 bases: TGCAGTGCTAGAGAGGCGACCGCTATTTCGGAAGGCTACACCTTC. Its translation: CSAREATAISEGYTF.

V usage is TRBV2 and J usage is TRBJ1-5; D remains ambiguous. CDR1 is SNHLY and CDR2 is FYNNEI in the germline V gene. V lost 5 bases and J 4 bases, leaving 15 bases between the germline ends. CDR3 size: 15 residues. The CDR3 DNA sequence: TGTGCCAGCAGTCTGAACTCGGGGTCTAATCAGCCCCAGCATTTT. Its protein is CASSLNSGSNQPQHF.

The chain joins TRBV10-1 to TRBJ2-1; perhaps D is TRBD1 or TRBD2 (5 bases each). Germline values: CDR1 WNHNN, CDR2 SYGVQD (reference sequence). V lost 3 bases to trimming and J lost 2 bases, with 11 bases between them. The CDR3 totals 15 residues. Written as DNA, the CDR3 is TGCGCCAGCAGTGAAAGAGGGGCAGCCTACAATGAGCAGTTCTTC. This gives the protein CASSERGAAYNEQFF.

This clonotype has ten or more counts. The rearrangement uses TRBV14 and TRBJ1-3; no clear D. The V gene lost 4 bases and the J gene lost 6 bases, with 16 bases spanning the gap. Germline CDR1 reads SGHDN; CDR2 reads FVKESK. This CDR3 is 15 amino acids long. CDR3 sequence: CASSLWNFGENTIYF. CDR3 nucleotide sequence: TGTGCCAGCAGCCTTTGGAACTTTGGGGAAAACACCATATATTTT.

Comment on this clonotype: A much more abundant neighbour one base away suggests this may be a read error. V gene TRBV11-2 combines with J gene TRBJ2-7; TRBD2 matches at 7 bases. The V gene's germline CDR1 is SGHAT and CDR2 FQNNGV. This CDR3 has 14 residues. Unmatched junction bases numbered 6, after V lost 4 bases and J lost 3 bases. In DNA form, the CDR3 reads TGTGCCAGCAGCTGGAAAGCGGGACGCTACGAGCAGTACTTC. Its protein is CASSWKAGRYEQYF.